These 2 T cell receptor beta chains share one sample of origin, sequenced in a study of vaccination and CD4 T cells after COVID-19. The Oncomine TCR Beta short-read assay was applied to DNA of cultured CD4+ T cells. TCRdb reanalysed the PCR reads using MiXCR and keeps one entry per CDR3 protein. Among 15,000 to 20,000 distinct CDR3 sequences listed, about 51% were seen once. No antigen is known for these receptors. Described time point: late sampling 161 to 241 days after vaccination in a few convalescent patients. Indicated treatment: roughly nine-day PBMC culture with coronavirus spike peptide pools or control peptides (ViraFEST assay). The input for sequencing was CD4+ T cells from blood, cultured in vitro, taken about 7 months after SARS-CoV-2 vaccination. The source is a human donor who had recovered from COVID-19.

The sample holds a few counts of this clonotype. The chain carries TRBV15 and TRBJ2-5; 9 bases agree with TRBD2. V shed 1 base and J 4 bases; nucleotides not matched to a gene: 4. In germline, CDR1 is LNHNV, CDR2 YYDKDF (reference sequence). The CDR3 consists of 15 residues. DNA of the CDR3: TGTGCCACCAGCAGAGCTCTGCGGGAGGGAGAGACCCAGTACTTC. Its protein product is CATSRALREGETQYF.

This clonotype came up a few times. The rearrangement uses TRBV20-1 and TRBJ1-5; 9 nucleotides align to TRBD1. The length of the CDR3 is 13 residues. V lost 1 base and J lost 7; bases outside the gene matches: 2. CDR1 DFQATT and CDR2 SNEGSKA come from the germline V gene (reference sequence). CDR3 region: CSARGQGDQPQHF. The DNA for the CDR3 is TGCAGTGCTAGAGGACAGGGGGACCAGCCCCAGCATTTT.